This T cell receptor (beta chain) is drawn from a study of blood T cell repertoires in COVID-19. Looking at the study overall: T cells, B-cell-depleted T cells, or PBMCs supplied cDNA or gDNA.

V shed 6 bases and J 7 bases; nucleotides not matched to a gene: 8. The CDR3 length is 14 residues. Germline V gives CDR1 MNHEY, CDR2 SMNVEV (reference sequence). Original data processing: Estimated nucleated cell counts came from reference gene primer amplification. Method: immunoSEQ multiplex PCR; TCRdb's copy keeps in-frame clones and lacks some. The V and J calls and clone size were taken over from that table, and D and trimming were inferred from the DNA. Of a few hundred thousand clones listed, about 80% are singletons. This receptor was obtained from a woman aged 45 to 65 with acute or convalescent COVID-19. The sample consisted of peripheral blood. The V call is TRBV27, the J call TRBJ2-7; 11 bases align to TRBD2. The chain's CDR3 is CASSVLAGDWEQYF. For the CDR3, the DNA is TGTGCCAGCAGCGTACTAGCGGGAGATTGGGAGCAGTACTTC.